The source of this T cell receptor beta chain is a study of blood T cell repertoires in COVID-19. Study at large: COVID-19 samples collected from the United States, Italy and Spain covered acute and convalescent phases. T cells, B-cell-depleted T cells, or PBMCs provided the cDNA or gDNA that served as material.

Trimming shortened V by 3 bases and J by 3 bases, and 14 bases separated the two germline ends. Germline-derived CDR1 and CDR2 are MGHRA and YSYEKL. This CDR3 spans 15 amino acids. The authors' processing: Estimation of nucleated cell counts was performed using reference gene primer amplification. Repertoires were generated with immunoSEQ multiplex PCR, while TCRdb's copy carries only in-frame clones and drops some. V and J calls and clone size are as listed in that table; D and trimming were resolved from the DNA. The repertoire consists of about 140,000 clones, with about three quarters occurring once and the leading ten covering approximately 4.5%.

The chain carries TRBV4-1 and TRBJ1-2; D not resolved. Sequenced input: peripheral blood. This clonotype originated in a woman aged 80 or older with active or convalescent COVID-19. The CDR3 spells CASSQLGDLDYGYTF. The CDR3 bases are TGCGCCAGCAGCCAGCTCGGAGATTTGGACTATGGCTACACCTTC.